The TCR beta chain described here comes from a study of blood T cell repertoires in COVID-19. V dropped 2 bases and J dropped 0; count of bases not matched to a gene: 8. The CDR3 covers 18 residues. CDR1 is SGHRS and CDR2 is YFSETQ in the germline V gene. The protocol was immunoSEQ multiplex PCR, while the TCRdb copy is restricted to in-frame clones and leaves out a portion. Among some 260,000 clones listed, 88% were seen once. This clone was detected only a few times. The sequenced sample consisted of peripheral blood. This clonotype originated in a man aged 80 or over with acute or convalescent COVID-19. V is TRBV5-1 and J is TRBJ2-1; 10 bases align to TRBD2. The CDR3 coding sequence is TGCGCCAGCAGCTTTGATAGCGGGGGGATTAGCTCCTACAATGAGCAGTTCTTC. It encodes CASSFDSGGISSYNEQFF.